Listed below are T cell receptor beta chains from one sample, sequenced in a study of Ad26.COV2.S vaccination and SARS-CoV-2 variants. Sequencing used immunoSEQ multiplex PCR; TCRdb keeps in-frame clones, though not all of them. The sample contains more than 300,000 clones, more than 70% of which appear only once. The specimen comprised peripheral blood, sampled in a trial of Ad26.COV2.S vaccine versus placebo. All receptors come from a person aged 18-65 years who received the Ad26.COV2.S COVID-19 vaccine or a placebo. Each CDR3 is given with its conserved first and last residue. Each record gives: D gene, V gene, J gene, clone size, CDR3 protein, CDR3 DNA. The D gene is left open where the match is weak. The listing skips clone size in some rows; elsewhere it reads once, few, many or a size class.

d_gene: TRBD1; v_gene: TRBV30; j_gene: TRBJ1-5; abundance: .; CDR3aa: CAWTGQGQNQPQHF; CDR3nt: TGTGCCTGGACAGGACAGGGACAAAATCAGCCCCAGCATTTT
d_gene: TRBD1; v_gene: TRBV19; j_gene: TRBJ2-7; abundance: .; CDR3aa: CASSIDQGTGYEQYF; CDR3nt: TGTGCCAGTAGTATAGACCAAGGGACAGGCTACGAGCAGTACTTC
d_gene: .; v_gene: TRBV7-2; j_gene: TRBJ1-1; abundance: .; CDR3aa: CASSLGGENTEAFF; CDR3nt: TGTGCCAGCAGCTTAGGAGGCGAAAACACTGAAGCTTTCTTT
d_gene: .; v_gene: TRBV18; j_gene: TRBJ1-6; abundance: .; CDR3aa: CASSRDNNSPLHF; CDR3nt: TGTGCCAGCTCACGGGACAACAATTCACCCCTCCACTTT
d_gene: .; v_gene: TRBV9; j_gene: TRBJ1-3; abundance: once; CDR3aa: CASSPRINTIYF; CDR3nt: TGTGCCAGCAGCCCCCGAATCAACACCATATATTTT
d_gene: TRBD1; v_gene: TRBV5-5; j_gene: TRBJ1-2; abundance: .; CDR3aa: CASSLEGTVTYGYTF; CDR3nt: TGTGCCAGCAGCTTGGAGGGGACAGTGACCTATGGCTACACCTTC
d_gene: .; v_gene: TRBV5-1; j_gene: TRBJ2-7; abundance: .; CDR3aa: CASSLGSGAYEQYF; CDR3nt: TGCGCCAGCAGCTTGGGCTCAGGGGCCTACGAGCAGTACTTC
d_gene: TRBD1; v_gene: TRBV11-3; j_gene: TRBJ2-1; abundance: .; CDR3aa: CASSLTGTGGNEQFF; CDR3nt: TGTGCCAGCAGCTTGACCGGGACAGGGGGCAATGAGCAGTTCTTC
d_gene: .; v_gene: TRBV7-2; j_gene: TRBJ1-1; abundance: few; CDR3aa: CASSLYREGNTEAFF; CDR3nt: TGTGCCAGCAGCTTGTACAGGGAAGGTAACACTGAAGCTTTCTTT
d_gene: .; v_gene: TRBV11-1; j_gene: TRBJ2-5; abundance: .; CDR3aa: CASSVSFQKTQYF; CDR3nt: TGTGCCAGCAGCGTCTCATTCCAAAAGACCCAGTACTTC
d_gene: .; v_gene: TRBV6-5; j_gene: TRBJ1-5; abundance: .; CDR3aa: CASSPGLYSNQPQHF; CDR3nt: TGTGCCAGCAGTCCGGGCCTATATAGCAATCAGCCCCAGCATTTT
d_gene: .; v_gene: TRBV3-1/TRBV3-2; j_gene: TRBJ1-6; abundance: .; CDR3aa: CASSLLGEDYNSPLHF; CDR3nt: TGTGCCAGCAGCCTTCTAGGGGAGGATTATAATTCACCCCTCCACTTT
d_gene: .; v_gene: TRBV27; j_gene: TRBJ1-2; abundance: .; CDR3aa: CASSLRSSGELNYGYTF; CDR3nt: TGTGCCAGCAGTTTACGGTCGTCCGGGGAACTAAACTATGGCTACACCTTC
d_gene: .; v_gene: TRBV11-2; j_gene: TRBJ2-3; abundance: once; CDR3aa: CASSLDRTDTQYF; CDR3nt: TGTGCCAGCAGCTTAGACCGCACAGATACGCAGTATTTT
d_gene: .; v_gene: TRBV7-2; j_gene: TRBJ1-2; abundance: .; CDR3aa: CASRAGALLIYGYTF; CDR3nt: TGTGCCAGCAGGGCCGGGGCACTTCTCATCTATGGCTACACCTTC
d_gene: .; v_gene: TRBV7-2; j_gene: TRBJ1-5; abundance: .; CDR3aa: CASSLEQGNNQPQHF; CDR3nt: TGTGCCAGCAGCTTAGAGCAGGGCAATAATCAGCCCCAGCATTTT
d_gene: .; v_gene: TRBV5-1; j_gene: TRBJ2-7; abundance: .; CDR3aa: CASSLRSIYEQYF; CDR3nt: TGCGCCAGCAGCTTACGATCCATCTACGAGCAGTACTTC
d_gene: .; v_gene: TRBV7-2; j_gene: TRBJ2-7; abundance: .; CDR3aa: CASRDKSYEQYF; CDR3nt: TGTGCCAGTAGGGACAAGTCCTACGAGCAGTACTTC
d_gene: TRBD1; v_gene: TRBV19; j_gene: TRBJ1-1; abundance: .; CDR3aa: CASSSRTGGYNTEAFF; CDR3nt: TGTGCCAGTAGTTCCCGGACAGGGGGGTATAACACTGAAGCTTTCTTT
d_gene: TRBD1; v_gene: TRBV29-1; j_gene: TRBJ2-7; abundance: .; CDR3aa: CSVTVGAGGNEQYF; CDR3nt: TGCAGCGTTACAGTCGGGGCAGGGGGCAACGAGCAGTACTTC
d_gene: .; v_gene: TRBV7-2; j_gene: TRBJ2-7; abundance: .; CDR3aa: CASSLDPGATYEQYF; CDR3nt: TGTGCCAGCAGCTTAGACCCGGGGGCGACGTACGAGCAGTACTTC
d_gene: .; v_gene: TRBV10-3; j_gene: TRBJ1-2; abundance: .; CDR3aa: CAISDLANYGYTF; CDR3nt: TGTGCCATCAGTGACTTAGCTAACTATGGCTACACCTTC
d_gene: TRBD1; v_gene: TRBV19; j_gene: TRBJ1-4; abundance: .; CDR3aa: CAGVPHRGPSTNEKLFF; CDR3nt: TGTGCCGGGGTACCTCACAGGGGTCCTTCAACTAATGAAAAACTGTTTTTT
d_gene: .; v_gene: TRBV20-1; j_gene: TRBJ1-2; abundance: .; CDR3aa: CSASRTLGVSNGYTF; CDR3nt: TGCAGTGCTAGTAGGACACTGGGGGTTTCGAATGGCTACACCTTC
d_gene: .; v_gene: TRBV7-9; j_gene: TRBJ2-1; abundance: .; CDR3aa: CASSLVVQNNEQFF; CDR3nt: TGTGCCAGCAGCTTAGTCGTACAAAACAATGAGCAGTTCTTC
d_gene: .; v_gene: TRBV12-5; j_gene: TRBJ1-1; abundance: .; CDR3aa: CASGLGAGVGDTEAFF; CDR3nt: TGTGCTAGTGGTTTGGGCGCTGGAGTTGGAGACACTGAAGCTTTCTTT
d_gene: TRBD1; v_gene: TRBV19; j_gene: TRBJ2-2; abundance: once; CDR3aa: CASKGASDTGELFF; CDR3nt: TGTGCCAGTAAGGGGGCGTCGGACACCGGGGAGCTGTTTTTT
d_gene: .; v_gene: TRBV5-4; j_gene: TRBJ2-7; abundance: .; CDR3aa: CASSLEATRGSYEQYF; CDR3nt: TGTGCCAGCAGCTTGGAGGCGACACGCGGATCCTACGAGCAGTACTTC
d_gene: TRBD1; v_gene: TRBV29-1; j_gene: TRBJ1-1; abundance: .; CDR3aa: CSVQGGSGNTEAFF; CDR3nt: TGCAGCGTCCAGGGGGGGTCCGGAAACACTGAAGCTTTCTTT
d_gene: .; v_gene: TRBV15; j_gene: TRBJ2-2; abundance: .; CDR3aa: CATRVHTGELFF; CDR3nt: TGTGCCACCCGGGTTCACACCGGGGAGCTGTTTTTT
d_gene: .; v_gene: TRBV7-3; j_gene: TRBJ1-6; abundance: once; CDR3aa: CASSPQPGTIGSPLHF; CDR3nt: TGTGCCAGCAGCCCACAACCCGGGACAATAGGTTCACCCCTCCACTTT
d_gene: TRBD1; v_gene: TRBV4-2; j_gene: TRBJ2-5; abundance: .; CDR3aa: CASSVGQQETQYF; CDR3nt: TGTGCCAGCAGCGTGGGACAGCAAGAGACCCAGTACTTC
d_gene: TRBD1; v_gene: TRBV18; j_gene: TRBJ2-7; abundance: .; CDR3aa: CASSLGQGPYEQYF; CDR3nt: TGTGCCAGCTCATTGGGACAGGGGCCCTACGAGCAGTACTTC
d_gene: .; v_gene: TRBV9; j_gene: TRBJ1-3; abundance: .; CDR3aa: CASSDGSSGNTIYF; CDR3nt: TGTGCCAGCAGCGACGGTAGCTCTGGAAACACCATATATTTT
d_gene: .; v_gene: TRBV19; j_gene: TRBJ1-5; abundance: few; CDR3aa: CASIRSIGVSQPQHF; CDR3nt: TGTGCCAGTATCCGCTCAATTGGGGTAAGTCAGCCCCAGCATTTT
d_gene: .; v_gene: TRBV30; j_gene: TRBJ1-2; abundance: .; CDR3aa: CAWSVDYGYTF; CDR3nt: TGTGCCTGGAGTGTAGACTATGGCTACACCTTC
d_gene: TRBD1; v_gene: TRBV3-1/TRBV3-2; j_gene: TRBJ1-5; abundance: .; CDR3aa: CASSQATTGGNQPQHF; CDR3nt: TGTGCCAGCAGCCAAGCGACGACAGGGGGCAATCAGCCCCAGCATTTT
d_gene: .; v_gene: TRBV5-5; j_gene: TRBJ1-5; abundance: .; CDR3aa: CASSPGTGGGRSNQPQHF; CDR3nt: TGTGCCAGCAGCCCGGGGACGGGGGGCGGTCGGAGCAATCAGCCCCAGCATTTT
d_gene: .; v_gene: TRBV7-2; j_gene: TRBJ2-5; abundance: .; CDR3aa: CASSLGRETQYF; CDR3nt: TGTGCCAGCAGCTTAGGGCGGGAGACCCAGTACTTC
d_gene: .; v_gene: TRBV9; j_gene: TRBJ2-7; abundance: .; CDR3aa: CASRLPPGLPYEQYF; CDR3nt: TGTGCCAGCAGACTCCCCCCGGGACTTCCCTACGAGCAGTACTTC
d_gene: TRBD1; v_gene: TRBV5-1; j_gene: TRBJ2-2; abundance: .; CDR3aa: CASSPARDRGRDGELFF; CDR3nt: TGCGCCAGCAGCCCCGCCCGAGACAGGGGGAGAGACGGGGAGCTGTTTTTT
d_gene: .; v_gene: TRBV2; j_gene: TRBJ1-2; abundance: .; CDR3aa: CASSPGGGYTF; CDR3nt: TGTGCCAGCAGTCCGGGGGGTGGCTACACCTTC
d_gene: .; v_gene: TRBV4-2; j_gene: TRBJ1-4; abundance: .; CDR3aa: CASSQDWRGIGDEKLFF; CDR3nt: TGTGCCAGCAGCCAAGATTGGCGCGGAATCGGGGATGAAAAACTGTTTTTT
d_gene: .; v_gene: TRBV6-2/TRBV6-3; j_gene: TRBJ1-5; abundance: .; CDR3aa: CASSDENIGNQPQHF; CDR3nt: TGTGCCAGCAGCGATGAAAATATAGGGAATCAGCCCCAGCATTTT
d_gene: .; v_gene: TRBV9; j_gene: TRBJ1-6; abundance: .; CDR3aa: CASSVEQGYNSPLHF; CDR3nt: TGTGCCAGCAGCGTTGAACAGGGTTATAATTCACCCCTCCACTTT
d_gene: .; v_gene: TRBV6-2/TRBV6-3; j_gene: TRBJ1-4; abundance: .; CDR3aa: CASSHGEKLFF; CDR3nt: TGTGCCAGCAGCCACGGAGAAAAACTGTTTTTT
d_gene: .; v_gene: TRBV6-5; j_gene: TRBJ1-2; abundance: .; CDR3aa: CASRPGQINGYTF; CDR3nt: TGTGCCAGCAGACCCGGACAGATTAATGGCTACACCTTC
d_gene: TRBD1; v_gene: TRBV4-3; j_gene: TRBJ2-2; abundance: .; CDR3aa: CASSQGQGSGELFF; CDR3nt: TGCGCCAGCAGCCAGGGACAGGGGTCCGGGGAGCTGTTTTTT
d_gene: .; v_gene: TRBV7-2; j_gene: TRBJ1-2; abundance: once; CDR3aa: CASSLLVANYGYTF; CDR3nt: TGTGCCAGCAGCTTATTGGTAGCTAACTATGGCTACACCTTC
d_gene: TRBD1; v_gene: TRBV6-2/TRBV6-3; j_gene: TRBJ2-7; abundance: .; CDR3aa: CASSGDSSYEQYF; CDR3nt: TGTGCCAGCAGTGGGGACAGCTCCTACGAGCAGTACTTC
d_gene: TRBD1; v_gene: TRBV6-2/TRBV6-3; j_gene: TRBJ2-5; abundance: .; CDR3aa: CASSYSDARTGGGETQYF; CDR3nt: TGTGCCAGCAGTTACTCGGATGCCCGGACAGGGGGAGGAGAGACCCAGTACTTC
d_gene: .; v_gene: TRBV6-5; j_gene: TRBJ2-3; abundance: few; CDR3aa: CASSPNGWDTQYF; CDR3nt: TGTGCCAGCAGTCCCAACGGGTGGGATACGCAGTATTTT
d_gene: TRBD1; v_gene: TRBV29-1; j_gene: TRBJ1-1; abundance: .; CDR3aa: CSVAPGGLHEAFF; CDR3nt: TGCAGCGTAGCCCCAGGGGGATTACACGAAGCTTTCTTT
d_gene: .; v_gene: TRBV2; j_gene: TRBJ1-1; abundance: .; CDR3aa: CASSDNDEAFF; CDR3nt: TGTGCCAGCAGTGATAATGATGAAGCTTTCTTT
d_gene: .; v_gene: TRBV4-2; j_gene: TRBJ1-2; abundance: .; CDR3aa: CASSQADSLGGGYTF; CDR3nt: TGTGCCAGCAGCCAAGCAGACTCTTTAGGGGGTGGCTACACCTTC
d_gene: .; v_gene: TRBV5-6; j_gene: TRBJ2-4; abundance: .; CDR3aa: CASSKQVRLLNIQYF; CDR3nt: TGTGCCAGCAGCAAACAGGTCAGGCTTTTAAACATTCAGTACTTC
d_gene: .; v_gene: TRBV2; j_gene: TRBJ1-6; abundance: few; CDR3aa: CASGLDYDSPLHF; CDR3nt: TGTGCCAGCGGGCTCGACTACGATTCACCCCTCCACTTT
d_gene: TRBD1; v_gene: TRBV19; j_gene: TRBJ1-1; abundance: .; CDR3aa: CASRSLDRGRTEAFF; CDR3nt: TGTGCCAGTAGGAGTCTGGACAGGGGGCGGACTGAAGCTTTCTTT
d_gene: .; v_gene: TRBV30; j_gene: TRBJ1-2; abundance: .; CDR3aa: CAWSVLNLGYTF; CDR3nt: TGTGCCTGGAGTGTATTGAACCTAGGCTACACCTTC
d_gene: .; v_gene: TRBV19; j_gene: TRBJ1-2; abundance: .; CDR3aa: CASSTRGLLGYTF; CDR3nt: TGTGCCAGTAGTACCCGCGGACTCCTGGGCTACACCTTC